The 25 T cell receptor beta chains presented below share a single source sample, sequenced in a study of control samples from healthy donors and cancer patients. Assay used: immunoSEQ multiplex PCR; TCRdb lists only in-frame clones, some missing. The sample has approximately 190,000 clones, over 80% seen once. The sequenced sample consisted of blood. All receptors come from a man aged 25 to 40 in good health.

The chain links TRBV7-6 to TRBJ2-3; TRBD1 matches at 9 bases. The V gene end was trimmed by 5 bases and the J gene end by 1 base; junction bases not matched to a gene: 4. Germline V gene data show CDR1 as SGHVS and CDR2 as FNYEAQ. The CDR3 length is 15 residues. The CDR3 sequence is CASSPRDRGTDTQYF. The CDR3 DNA follows: TGTGCCAGCAGCCCCCGGGACAGGGGCACAGATACGCAGTATTTT.

The chain couples TRBV7-8 to TRBJ2-7, with 10 bases fitting TRBD2. The V gene's germline CDR1 is SGHVS and CDR2 FQNEAQ. This CDR3 spans 17 amino acids. V was clipped by 2 bases and J by 2 bases; unmatched bases: 9. The CDR3 DNA reads TGTGCCAGCAGCTTAAAGCGGGGGGGCTGGCTCACCTACGAGCAGTACTTC. Translating gives CASSLKRGGWLTYEQYF.

J is TRBJ2-1 and V is TRBV5-1, with 9 nucleotides matching TRBD2. Germline CDR1 and CDR2: SGHRS and YFSETQ. V trimming: 2 bases; J trimming: 5 bases; junction bases outside the gene matches: 5. This CDR3 has 15 amino acids. The CDR3 bases are TGCGCCAGCAGCTTATTAGCGGGGGATAACAATGAGCAGTTCTTC. Its protein product is CASSLLAGDNNEQFF.

This chain links TRBV2 with TRBJ2-1; the match to TRBD2 covers 12 bases. The CDR3 loop spans 15 amino acids. The ends lost 5 bases at V and 6 bases at J; junction bases unmatched: 5. CDR1 is SNHLY and CDR2 is FYNNEI in the germline V gene. CDR3 DNA: TGTGCCAGCAGTAATCTAGCGGGGGGGCGCAATGAGCAGTTCTTC. Encoded protein: CASSNLAGGRNEQFF.

V gene TRBV29-1 combines with J gene TRBJ2-3, with 8 bases aligning to TRBD2. The CDR3 length is 14 residues. CDR1 SQVTM and CDR2 ANQGSEA come from the germline V gene. V dropped 8 bases and J dropped 4; count of bases not matched to a gene: 11. The CDR3 loop reads CSSSQTSAADTQYF. The CDR3, as DNA: TGCAGCTCAAGTCAGACTAGCGCAGCAGATACGCAGTATTTT.

This rearrangement joins TRBV28 to TRBJ2-7; the D gene could be TRBD1 or TRBD2 (5 bases each). CDR1 and CDR2 from the germline V gene are MDHEN and SYDVKM. The V end was cut by 5 bases, the J end by 6 bases, with 23 bases between. This CDR3 spans 16 amino acids. The CDR3 sequence: CASSPPAGWERREQYF. CDR3 coding DNA: TGTGCCAGCAGTCCCCCGGCAGGGTGGGAGCGGCGCGAGCAGTACTTC.

The rearrangement links TRBV6-5 to TRBJ2-6; 7 bases line up with TRBD1. Germline-derived CDR1 and CDR2 are MNHEY and SVGAGI. CDR3 length: 15 residues. V lost 7 bases to trimming and J lost 1 base; unmatched junction nucleotides: 4. Here the CDR3 reads CASIAGGSGANVLTF. The DNA of the CDR3 is TGTGCCAGCATTGCAGGGGGATCTGGGGCCAACGTCCTGACTTTC.

The chain couples TRBV11-2 to TRBJ2-1; D might be TRBD1 (7 bases). Germline lookup yields CDR1 SGHAT and CDR2 FQNNGV. Trimming shortened V by 6 bases and J by 4 bases, and 16 bases separated the two germline ends. This CDR3 is built from 15 residues. The DNA of the CDR3 is TGTGCCAGCAGAAAAGGGCGGGACAGTTACAATGAGCAGTTCTTC. It codes for CASRKGRDSYNEQFF.

The genes are TRBV6-6 and TRBJ1-3; D gene uncertain. V gave up 7 bases and J gave up 4 bases, with 11 bases separating them. This CDR3 spans 13 amino acids. Germline V gives CDR1 MNHNY, CDR2 SVGAGI (reference sequence). The CDR3 region is CASTISLGNTIYF. The CDR3, as DNA: TGTGCCAGCACTATTTCTCTAGGAAACACCATATATTTT.

This sequence joins TRBV2 and TRBJ2-3, with a possible D match to TRBD1 (5 bases). The CDR3 loop spans 14 amino acids. V was shortened by 2 bases and J by 5 bases, with 11 bases between the two germline ends. Germline V gene data show CDR1 as SNHLY and CDR2 as FYNNEI. Here the CDR3 DNA reads TGTGCCAGCAGTGAATATAGGGGTAGAGATACGCAGTATTTT. Amino acids: CASSEYRGRDTQYF.

The J gene is TRBJ2-3, the V gene TRBV7-9; a possible D gene is TRBD2 (6 bases). Per germline, CDR1 SEHNR and CDR2 FQNEAQ (reference sequence). The CDR3 totals 14 residues. The V gene lost 1 base and the J gene lost 2 bases, with 7 bases spanning the gap. The CDR3 sequence is CASSLGLVTDTQYF. CDR3 in DNA: TGTGCCAGCAGCTTAGGACTAGTCACAGATACGCAGTATTTT.

The chain links TRBV5-1 to TRBJ1-3, with 8 positions matching TRBD1. This CDR3 is built from 17 residues. With V trimmed by 0 bases and J by 0 bases, 5 bases remained unmatched. In germline, CDR1 is SGHRS, CDR2 YFSETQ. This CDR3 reads CASSLDRGYVSGNTIYF. CDR3 sequence (DNA): TGCGCCAGCAGCTTGGACAGGGGGTACGTCTCTGGAAACACCATATATTTT.

This clone was found once. The chain recombines TRBV5-5 with TRBJ1-6; 9 bases agree with TRBD1. The J segment lost 4 bases and the V segment lost 3 bases, leaving 5 bases of the junction unmatched. This CDR3 has 16 residues. CDR1 and CDR2 (germline): SGHKS, YYEKEE (reference sequence). In DNA, the CDR3 is TGTGCCAGCAGCTCCACCGGGACAGGGTATAATTCACCCCTCCACTTT. This encodes CASSSTGTGYNSPLHF.

CDR3 loop: CSAGDSYEQYF. CDR3 nucleotides: TGCAGTGCTGGGGACAGTTACGAGCAGTACTTC. The chain employs TRBV20-1 and TRBJ2-7, with TRBD1 identical over 7 bases. Germline lookup yields CDR1 DFQATT and CDR2 SNEGSKA (reference sequence). The CDR3 length is 11 residues. V dropped 5 bases and J dropped 4; count of bases not matched to a gene: 2.

The V gene is TRBV7-8, the J gene TRBJ1-2, with D possibly TRBD1 on 5 matching bases. Trimming pared 5 bases from V and 5 bases from J, leaving 9 bases between. The germline CDR1 and CDR2 sequences are SGHVS and FQNEAQ. This CDR3 contains 12 residues. CDR3 residues: CASSRGTYGYTF. CDR3 in DNA: TGTGCCAGCAGCAGAGGGACGTATGGCTACACCTTC.

The chain couples TRBV5-1 to TRBJ1-1; D is uncertain. This CDR3 contains 11 residues. V lost 4 bases and J lost 7, with 8 bases in between. Per the germline V gene, CDR1 is SGHRS and CDR2 is YFSETQ. CDR3 region: CASSADGEAFF. The CDR3 DNA reads as TGCGCCAGCAGCGCGGACGGTGAAGCTTTCTTT.

The genes are TRBV7-8 and TRBJ2-1, with TRBD1 identical over 8 bases. The germline V gene has CDR1 SGHVS and CDR2 FQNEAQ. The junction had 7 bases not matched to a gene; V was cut back by 3 bases and J by 3 bases. The CDR3 loop spans 16 amino acids. CDR3 loop: CASSFLQGVVYNEQFF. The CDR3 DNA reads as TGTGCCAGCAGCTTTTTACAGGGGGTCGTCTACAATGAGCAGTTCTTC.

V usage is TRBV4-2 and J usage is TRBJ1-4; D gene unclear. CDR3 size: 17 residues. Germline V gene sequence: CDR1 LGHNA, CDR2 YNFKEQ. The V and J ends lost 3 bases and 0 bases respectively, with 14 bases between them. CDR3 sequence (DNA): TGTGCCAGCAGCCAGCACAAACAAGGGTCAACTAATGAAAAACTGTTTTTT. Amino acids: CASSQHKQGSTNEKLFF.

The V call is TRBV4-1, the J call TRBJ1-6; 11 bases fit TRBD1. The CDR3 spans 17 residues. The V gene's germline CDR1 is MGHRA and CDR2 YSYEKL. V dropped 4 bases and J dropped 1; count of bases not matched to a gene: 3. CDR3 bases: TGCGCCAGCAGCCGAGGACAGGGGGCGTCCTATAATTCACCCCTCCACTTT. Amino acids: CASSRGQGASYNSPLHF.

The chain recombines TRBV24-1 with TRBJ2-2; tentative D call: TRBD1 (6 bases). V was cut by 3 bases and J by 6 bases, with 13 bases left in between. The CDR3 is 15 residues long. Germline V lookup: CDR1 KGHDR, CDR2 SFDVKD. CDR3 sequence reads: CATSDHSRGPGELFF. CDR3 sequence (DNA): TGTGCCACCAGTGATCACTCCAGGGGACCCGGGGAGCTGTTTTTT.

Only a few counts were recorded for this clone. The chain employs TRBV15 and TRBJ2-6, with D perhaps TRBD2 (5 bases). This CDR3 is 17 amino acids long. Deletions cut 6 bases from V and 0 bases from J, with 15 bases between. The germline V gene has CDR1 LNHNV and CDR2 YYDKDF (reference sequence). The CDR3 sequence is CATRPGWPASGANVLTF. The CDR3 DNA follows: TGTGCCACCAGGCCGGGATGGCCAGCCTCTGGGGCCAACGTCCTGACTTTC.

The chain is built from TRBV10-3 and TRBJ1-1, with D possibly being TRBD1 (5 bases). Looked up from germline, CDR1 is ENHRY and CDR2 is SYGVKD. Trimming cost V 10 bases and J 1 base, with 13 bases left between them. The CDR3 consists of 13 residues. The CDR3 DNA follows: TGTGCCACCAGGAATCAGGGGAACACTGAAGCTTTCTTT. Protein: CATRNQGNTEAFF.

This chain links TRBV24-1 with TRBJ1-2; perhaps TRBD1 as D (5 bases). The V end lost 3 bases, the J end lost 4 bases, and 5 bases lay between the germline ends. Looked up from germline, CDR1 is KGHDR and CDR2 is SFDVKD. The CDR3 totals 12 residues. CDR3 bases: TGTGCCACCAGTGATCAGGGCTATGGCTACACCTTC. This translates into CATSDQGYGYTF.

As to this clone: This CDR3 is also generated by other DNA sequences in the sample. This chain joins TRBV2 and TRBJ2-7, with TRBD1 matching over 8 bases. The CDR3 is 13 residues long. Germline values: CDR1 SNHLY, CDR2 FYNNEI. V lost 4 bases and J lost 4; bases outside the gene matches: 3. The CDR3 loop reads CASSGTGTYEQYF. CDR3 nucleotide sequence: TGTGCCAGCAGTGGGACAGGGACGTACGAGCAGTACTTC.

The CDR3 reads CASSVEIAWFF. The CDR3 DNA reads TGTGCCAGCAGTGTCGAAATAGCGTGGTTTTTT. V is TRBV2 and J is TRBJ2-2; tentative D call: TRBD2 (5 bases). CDR3 length: 11 residues. Germline lookup yields CDR1 SNHLY and CDR2 FYNNEI. The ends were cut back, 4 bases at V and 16 bases at J, with 13 bases in the middle.